Listed below are T cell receptor beta chains from one sample, sequenced in a study of shared clonotypes between healthy human individuals. The table came from immunoSEQ multiplex PCR; TCRdb's copy has only in-frame clones and leaves some out. The repertoire holds roughly 760,000 clones, with 74% as singletons. Sequences were obtained from memory CD4+ T cells sorted from blood. These receptors were collected from a woman in her thirties in good health. The conserved cysteine and the conserved F or W are not part of the CDR3 here. Clone size is not always given. Where it is, it says once, few, many or a class for expanded clones.

clone size	CDR3 length	V gene	J gene	CDR3 protein
few	11	TRBV10-3	TRBJ1-2	AISPDRDYGYT
.	14	TRBV27	TRBJ2-3	ASSIIAGGVTDTQY
.	10	TRBV28	TRBJ2-1	ASSARRSEQF
.	15	TRBV2	TRBJ2-7	ASSARGGLFSAYEQY
.	13	TRBV4-1	TRBJ1-1	ASSQAVGMNTEAF
.	13	TRBV27	TRBJ1-5	ASSQRPGSNQPQH
.	14	TRBV4-1	TRBJ1-2	ASSQPGARANYGYT
.	13	TRBV25-1	TRBJ2-3	ASSGPLKGADTQY
.	12	TRBV4-1	TRBJ2-3	ASSQDLISDTQY
many	15	TRBV7-2	TRBJ2-2	ASSSGLAGVNTGELF
.	15	TRBV28	TRBJ2-6	ASSLLAGPQGANVLT
.	9	TRBV30	TRBJ2-7	ACPDRGQQY
few	13	TRBV2	TRBJ2-2	ASSAGTTNTGELF
.	16	TRBV25-1	TRBJ2-1	ASSGDRTGTGFYNEQF
.	15	TRBV27	TRBJ2-3	ASSWPGAPSSTDTQY
.	11	TRBV7-2	TRBJ2-1	ASSFHRDNEQF
.	14	TRBV2	TRBJ2-7	ASRPIRTSGRREQY
.	10	TRBV11-2	TRBJ2-1	ASSPGLAVQF
few	15	TRBV2	TRBJ2-7	ASSEQLAGVRRYEQY
.	10	TRBV30	TRBJ1-1	AWSAQAGKAF
many	10	TRBV5-8	TRBJ2-3	ASSLRADTQY
.	9	TRBV29-1	TRBJ1-2	SVGGRRTDT
.	13	TRBV19	TRBJ2-7	ASSSPGTGANEQY
.	13	TRBV5-5	TRBJ2-7	ASRRSTSESYEQY
few	14	TRBV10-1	TRBJ2-5	ASSGDRGRVQETQY
.	11	TRBV11-2	TRBJ2-5	ASSRDGKETQY
.	10	TRBV6-1	TRBJ1-2	ASIQENYGYT
.	13	TRBV9	TRBJ2-7	ASSVAGTSVHEQY
.	12	TRBV5-1	TRBJ2-5	ASSQGTEWETQY
.	15	TRBV5-4	TRBJ2-2	ASSSGGQGALNGELF
few	11	TRBV2	TRBJ1-1	ASSGNENTEAF
.	14	TRBV14	TRBJ1-1	ASSRRGLRLETEAF
.	16	TRBV7-9	TRBJ1-6	ASSVDGQGSSYNSPLH
.	12	TRBV7-2	TRBJ2-7	ASSLFGGKREQY
.	15	TRBV13	TRBJ2-7	ASSLEGIAGAVREQY
.	16	TRBV5-4	TRBJ2-7	ASSLPSGLAGAPYEQY
.	12	TRBV7-2	TRBJ2-3	ASSLGLRTDTQY
.	15	TRBV10-1	TRBJ1-5	AFRGVCGTGYNQPQH
.	17	TRBV29-1	TRBJ2-1	SVEAFPGGPLGSYNEQF
.	9	TRBV14	TRBJ2-7	ASSRSGEQY
many	11	TRBV6-1	TRBJ2-7	ASSEVGYYEQY
once	12	TRBV6-1	TRBJ2-4	ASSPGQASDIQY
few	9	TRBV6-6	TRBJ2-7	ASRRQGEQY
.	12	TRBV9	TRBJ2-3	ASSVGGKADTQY
.	11	TRBV11-3	TRBJ2-3	ASSPPRSDTQY
.	12	TRBV7-8	TRBJ2-7	ASSPTDTHYEQY
.	12	TRBV28	TRBJ1-1	ASSTPLRNTEAF
.	13	TRBV4-1	TRBJ1-3	ASSQARGAGNTIY
.	12	TRBV7-2	TRBJ2-5	ASSRGLDQETQY
few	11	TRBV2	TRBJ2-1	ASTQSSYNEQF
.	12	TRBV4-1	TRBJ2-1	ASSSQTFRNEQF
.	14	TRBV7-2	TRBJ2-7	ASSLSWTSNRPEQY
.	12	TRBV9	TRBJ1-1	ASSVETANTEAF
.	12	TRBV25-1	TRBJ2-2	ASSGRESGGELF